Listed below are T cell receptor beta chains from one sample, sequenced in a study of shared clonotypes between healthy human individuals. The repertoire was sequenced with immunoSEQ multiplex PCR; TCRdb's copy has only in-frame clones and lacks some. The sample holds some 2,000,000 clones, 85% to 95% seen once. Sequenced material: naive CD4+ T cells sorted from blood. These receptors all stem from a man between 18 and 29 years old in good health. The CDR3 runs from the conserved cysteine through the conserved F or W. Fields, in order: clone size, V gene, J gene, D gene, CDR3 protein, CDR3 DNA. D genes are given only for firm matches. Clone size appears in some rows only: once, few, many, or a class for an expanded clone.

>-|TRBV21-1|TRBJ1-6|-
CASSNRDGTSPLHF
TGTGCCAGCAGCAACCGGGACGGAACTTCACCCCTCCACTTT
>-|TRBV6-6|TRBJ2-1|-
CASSYSRGSSYNEQFF
TGTGCCAGCAGTTACTCGAGGGGAAGCTCCTACAATGAGCAGTTCTTC
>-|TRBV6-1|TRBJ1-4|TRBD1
CASRPGTVFEKLFF
TGTGCCAGCAGACCCGGGACAGTCTTTGAAAAACTGTTTTTT
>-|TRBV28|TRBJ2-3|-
CASSSADTQYF
TGTGCCAGCAGTAGTGCAGATACGCAGTATTTT
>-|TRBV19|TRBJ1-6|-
CASSFRGYNSPLHF
TGTGCCAGTAGTTTCCGGGGCTATAATTCACCCCTCCACTTT
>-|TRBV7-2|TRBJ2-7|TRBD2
CASSLSARGLAVSYEQYF
TGTGCCAGCAGCTTAAGCGCCCGGGGACTAGCGGTTTCCTACGAGCAGTACTTC
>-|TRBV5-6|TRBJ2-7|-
CASSLLFRAHYEQYF
TGTGCCAGCAGCTTGTTGTTCAGGGCCCACTACGAGCAGTACTTC
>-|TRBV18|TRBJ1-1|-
CASSPGVGVNTEAFF
TGTGCCAGCTCACCCGGAGTCGGGGTGAACACTGAAGCTTTCTTT
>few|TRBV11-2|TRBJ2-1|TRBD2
CASSLSVAGGHSEQFF
TGTGCCAGCAGCTTATCCGTAGCGGGGGGTCATAGTGAGCAGTTCTTC
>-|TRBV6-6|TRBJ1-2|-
CASSPSDEGNYGYTF
TGTGCCAGCAGCCCCTCTGATGAGGGGAACTATGGCTACACCTTC
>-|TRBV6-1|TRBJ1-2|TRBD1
CASSEDRNGYTF
TGTGCCAGCAGTGAGGACAGGAATGGCTACACCTTC
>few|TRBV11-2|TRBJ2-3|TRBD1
CASSLVRGRADTQYF
TGTGCCAGCAGCTTAGTTAGGGGGCGCGCAGATACGCAGTATTTT
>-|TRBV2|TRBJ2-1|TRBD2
CASSGGTSGYNEQFF
TGTGCCAGCAGCGGCGGGACTAGCGGATACAATGAGCAGTTCTTC
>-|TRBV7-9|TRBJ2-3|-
CASSLSQGPDTQYF
TGTGCCAGCAGCTTATCTCAGGGTCCGGATACGCAGTATTTT
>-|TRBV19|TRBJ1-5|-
CASSIDGTFNQPQHF
TGTGCCAGTAGTATAGATGGGACTTTCAATCAGCCCCAGCATTTT
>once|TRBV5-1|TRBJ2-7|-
CASSLIELGTLEQYF
TGCGCCAGCAGCTTGATTGAGTTGGGGACGCTCGAGCAGTACTTC
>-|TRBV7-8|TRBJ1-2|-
CASSLGGHGYTF
TGTGCCAGCAGCTTGGGGGGTCATGGCTACACCTTC
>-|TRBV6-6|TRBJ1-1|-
CASSIQPTNTEAFF
TGTGCCAGCAGTATTCAGCCGACGAACACTGAAGCTTTCTTT
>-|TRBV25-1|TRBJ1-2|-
CASSAGGAEANYGYTF
TGTGCCAGCAGTGCGGGGGGGGCGGAGGCTAACTATGGCTACACCTTC
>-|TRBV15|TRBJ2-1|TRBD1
CATSTDRGWTNEQFF
TGTGCCACCAGCACTGACAGGGGTTGGACCAATGAGCAGTTCTTC
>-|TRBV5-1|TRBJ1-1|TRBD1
CASSSGTGMNTEAFF
TGCGCCAGCAGCTCGGGGACAGGGATGAACACTGAAGCTTTCTTT
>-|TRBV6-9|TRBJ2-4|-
CAPPPPMAKNIQYF
TGTGCCCCGCCCCCCCCGATGGCCAAAAACATTCAGTACTTC
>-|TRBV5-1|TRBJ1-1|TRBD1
CASSSGGIGEAFF
TGCGCCAGCAGCTCAGGGGGGATAGGTGAAGCTTTCTTT
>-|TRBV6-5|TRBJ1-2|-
CASSSLRTVNYGYTF
TGTGCCAGCAGTTCGCTCCGGACGGTAAACTATGGCTACACCTTC
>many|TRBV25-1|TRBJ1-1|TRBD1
CASSEGQGEAFF
TGTGCCAGCAGTGAAGGACAGGGGGAAGCTTTCTTT
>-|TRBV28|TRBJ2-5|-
CATNQPGARRGTQYF
TGTGCCACCAATCAACCAGGGGCCAGAAGGGGGACCCAGTACTTC
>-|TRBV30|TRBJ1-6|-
CACTTGSSYNSPLHF
TGTGCCTGTACAACAGGGAGCTCCTATAATTCACCCCTCCACTTT
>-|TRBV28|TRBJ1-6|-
CASSLPHSPLHF
TGTGCCAGCAGTTTACCCCATTCACCCCTCCACTTT
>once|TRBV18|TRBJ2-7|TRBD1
CASSPGQGRLYEQYF
TGTGCCAGCTCACCTGGACAGGGCCGCCTCTACGAGCAGTACTTC
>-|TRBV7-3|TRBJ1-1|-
CASSPERRDEAFF
TGTGCCAGCAGCCCGGAGAGGCGTGATGAAGCTTTCTTT
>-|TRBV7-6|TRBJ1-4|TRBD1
CASSLGTGGSEKLFF
TGTGCCAGCAGCTTAGGGACAGGGGGCAGTGAAAAACTGTTTTTT
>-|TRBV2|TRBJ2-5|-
CASSEVGGVKETQYF
TGTGCCAGCAGTGAGGTAGGGGGTGTAAAGGAGACCCAGTACTTC
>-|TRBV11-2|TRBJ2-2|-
CASSVRQVNTGELFF
TGTGCCAGCAGCGTAAGACAGGTTAACACCGGGGAGCTGTTTTTT
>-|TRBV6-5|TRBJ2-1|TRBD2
CASSRAGGPYNEQFF
TGTGCCAGCAGCCGAGCGGGGGGGCCTTACAATGAGCAGTTCTTC
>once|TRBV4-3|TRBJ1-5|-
CASSQEAGGNQPQHF
TGCGCCAGCAGCCAAGAGGCCGGTGGTAATCAGCCCCAGCATTTT
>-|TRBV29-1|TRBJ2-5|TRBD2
CSVESGDGETQYF
TGCAGCGTTGAAAGCGGGGATGGGGAGACCCAGTACTTC
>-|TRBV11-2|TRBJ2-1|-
CASSTDLTYNEQFF
TGTGCCAGCAGCACAGACTTAACCTACAATGAGCAGTTCTTC
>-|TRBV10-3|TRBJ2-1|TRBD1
CAIGLGTGMSYNEQFF
TGTGCCATCGGGCTGGGGACAGGGATGTCCTACAATGAGCAGTTCTTC
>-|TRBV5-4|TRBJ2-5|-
CASSSLSEGETQYF
TGTGCCAGCAGCTCCTTGTCAGAAGGGGAGACCCAGTACTTC
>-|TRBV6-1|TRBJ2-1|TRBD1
CASSEGQDRQFF
TGTGCCAGCAGTGAGGGACAGGACAGACAGTTCTTC
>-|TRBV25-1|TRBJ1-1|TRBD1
CASSRDRAIEAFF
TGTGCCAGCAGCCGGGACAGGGCGATTGAAGCTTTCTTT
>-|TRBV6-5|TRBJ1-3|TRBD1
CASRTDRVGNTIYF
TGTGCCAGCAGAACCGACAGGGTGGGAAACACCATATATTTT
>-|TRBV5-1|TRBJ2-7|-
CASSSGQFGHSYEQYF
TGCGCCAGCAGCTCCGGACAGTTTGGACACTCCTACGAGCAGTACTTC
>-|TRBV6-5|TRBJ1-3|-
CASSYSAAAGNTIYF
TGTGCCAGCAGTTACTCGGCAGCAGCTGGAAACACCATATATTTT
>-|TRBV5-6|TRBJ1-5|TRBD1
CASSLYQGVREPQHF
TGTGCCAGCAGCTTGTATCAGGGGGTCAGGGAGCCCCAGCATTTT
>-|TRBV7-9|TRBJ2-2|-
CARGAGVNTGELFF
TGTGCCAGGGGAGCAGGGGTTAACACCGGGGAGCTGTTTTTT
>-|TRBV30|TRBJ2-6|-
CAWSGDSGANVLTF
TGTGCCTGGAGTGGCGACTCTGGGGCCAACGTCCTGACTTTC
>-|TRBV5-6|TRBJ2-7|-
CASSKSGHLYEQYF
TGTGCCAGCAGCAAATCAGGACACCTCTACGAGCAGTACTTC
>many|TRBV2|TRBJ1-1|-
CANRQGLNTEAFF
TGTGCCAACAGGCAGGGGTTGAACACTGAAGCTTTCTTT
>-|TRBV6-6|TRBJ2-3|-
CASSYSKPGITDTQYF
TGTGCCAGCAGTTACTCGAAGCCAGGCATCACAGATACGCAGTATTTT
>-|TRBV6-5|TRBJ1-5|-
CASSPGPFRNQPQHF
TGTGCCAGCAGCCCGGGACCGTTCCGCAATCAGCCCCAGCATTTT
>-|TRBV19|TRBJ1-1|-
CASSILRDPSEAFF
TGTGCCAGTAGTATACTCCGGGACCCCAGTGAAGCTTTCTTT
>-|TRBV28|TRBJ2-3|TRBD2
CASSPLGGGATDTQYF
TGTGCCAGCAGCCCCCTAGGCGGGGGGGCCACAGATACGCAGTATTTT
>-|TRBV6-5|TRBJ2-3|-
CASRALQSFTDTQYF
TGTGCCAGCAGGGCCCTTCAATCTTTCACAGATACGCAGTATTTT
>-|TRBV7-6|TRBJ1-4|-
CASTLAPRGRNEKLFF
TGTGCCAGCACCCTAGCCCCCCGGGGGAGAAATGAAAAACTGTTTTTT
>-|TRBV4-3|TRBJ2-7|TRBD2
CASSQGSKGSPGLANSYEQYF
TGCGCCAGCAGCCAAGGTTCTAAGGGGTCTCCGGGACTAGCGAACTCCTACGAGCAGTACTTC
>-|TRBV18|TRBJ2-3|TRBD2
CASSRLAGVADTQYF
TGTGCCAGCTCACGACTAGCGGGAGTAGCAGATACGCAGTATTTT
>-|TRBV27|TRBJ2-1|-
CASKPGTAYNEQFF
TGTGCCAGCAAGCCCGGGACGGCCTACAATGAGCAGTTCTTC
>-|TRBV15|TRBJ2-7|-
CATSPDGGPYEQYF
TGTGCCACCAGCCCCGATGGGGGGCCCTACGAGCAGTACTTC
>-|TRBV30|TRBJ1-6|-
CAWSVLIMGSPLHF
TGTGCCTGGAGTGTACTCATAATGGGTTCACCCCTCCACTTT